Below, 11 T cell receptor beta chains from the same sample are listed, as sequenced in a study of blood T cell repertoires in COVID-19. TCRdb keeps only in-frame clones here, not all; method: immunoSEQ multiplex PCR. The profile covers more than 100,000 clones, with about 92% appearing a single time and under 20% taken by the ten largest. The sequenced sample consisted of peripheral blood. These receptor sequences come from a woman of 80 years or more in a cohort sampled during active COVID-19.

The chain joins TRBV6-5 to TRBJ2-7; perhaps TRBD1 as D (5 bases). The germline V gene has CDR1 MNHEY and CDR2 SVGAGI. The CDR3 extends over 13 amino acids. The V end was cut by 8 bases, the J end by 1 base, with 12 bases between. The CDR3 protein is CASYGHRSYEQYF. In DNA form, the CDR3 reads TGTGCCAGCTACGGACACCGGTCCTACGAGCAGTACTTC.

This chain links TRBV27 with TRBJ1-4; D is unclear. V lost 4 bases and J lost 0, with 6 bases in between. The CDR3 spans 14 residues. Germline CDR1 and CDR2: MNHEY and SMNVEV (reference sequence). The CDR3 loop reads CASSSFATNEKLFF. The CDR3 region has the DNA TGTGCCAGCAGTTCCTTTGCAACTAATGAAAAACTGTTTTTT.

The V and J genes are TRBV6-5 and TRBJ2-3; 8 nucleotides line up with TRBD2. Germline CDR1 MNHEY, CDR2 SVGAGI. The V segment lost 8 bases and the J segment 3 bases; nucleotides outside the gene matches: 7. The CDR3 has 14 amino acids. The DNA of the CDR3 is TGTGCCAGCCGGCGGGGGGCTTCAACAGATACGCAGTATTTT. As protein: CASRRGASTDTQYF.

This chain links TRBV5-1 with TRBJ2-5; maybe TRBD1 (6 bases). Deletions cut 2 bases from V and 2 bases from J, with 10 bases between. This CDR3 has 14 residues. Germline V lookup: CDR1 SGHRS, CDR2 YFSETQ. The DNA of the CDR3 is TGCGCCAGCAGCTTCCAGACAGGACAAGAGACCCAGTACTTC. Translating it yields CASSFQTGQETQYF.

This sequence joins TRBV3-1 (or the pseudogene TRBV3-2) and TRBJ1-6; no clear D. Trimming left V 2 bases short and J 6 bases short, with 8 bases between. Per the germline V gene, CDR1 is LGHDT and CDR2 is YNNKEL (reference sequence). The CDR3 spans 14 residues. This CDR3 is CASSQSDFNSPLHF. The CDR3, as DNA: TGTGCCAGCAGCCAATCTGACTTTAATTCACCCCTCCACTTT.

The table lists this clone with a count of one. The J gene is TRBJ1-3, the V gene TRBV28; D may be TRBD1 (5 bases). The V end was cut by 5 bases, the J end by 2 bases, with 10 bases between. Germline CDR1 and CDR2: MDHEN and SYDVKM. This CDR3 region has 14 residues. The CDR3 spells CASSQQVPGNTIYF. The CDR3 DNA follows: TGTGCCAGCAGTCAACAGGTCCCTGGAAACACCATATATTTT.

This chain joins TRBV10-3 and TRBJ1-2; D is undetermined. This CDR3 spans 13 amino acids. Germline CDR1 and CDR2: ENHRY and SYGVKD. Trimming removed 11 bases from V and 8 bases from J, with 21 bases in between. CDR3 coding DNA: TGTGCCGTCGAAAGAGGGTCCGCTGGGGGCTACACCTTC. This encodes CAVERGSAGGYTF.

This chain connects TRBV5-4 to TRBJ2-2; TRBD2 aligns across 16 bases. CDR3 length equals 18 residues. The ends lost 4 bases at V and 7 bases at J; junction bases unmatched: 10. CDR1 is SGHNT and CDR2 is YYREEE in the germline V gene (reference sequence). CDR3 region: CASSPKGLAGGLGGELFF. The CDR3 DNA is TGTGCCAGCAGCCCTAAGGGACTAGCGGGAGGGCTAGGCGGGGAGCTGTTTTTT.

The rearrangement uses TRBV23-1 and TRBJ2-7, with D possibly matching TRBD1 (6 bases). TRBV23-1 is designated an ORF whose function remains uncertain. The CDR3 has 17 amino acids. V shed 2 bases and J shed 3 bases, with 20 bases lying between them. CDR3 amino acids: CASSQAGCRQVFYEQYF. The CDR3 region has the DNA TGCGCCAGCAGTCAAGCTGGGTGCCGACAGGTGTTCTACGAGCAGTACTTC.

J is TRBJ2-1 and V is TRBV19; TRBD2 might be the D (7 bases). CDR1 is LNHDA and CDR2 is SQIVND in the germline V gene (reference sequence). The CDR3 is made up of 15 amino acids. V dropped 8 bases and J dropped 4 bases, with 18 bases sitting between them. CDR3 in amino acids: CASHSGGGLYNEQFF. The CDR3 DNA reads TGTGCCAGTCACTCCGGCGGGGGCTTATACAATGAGCAGTTCTTC. The complete variable domain, with remaining parts taken from reference TRBV19 and TRBJ2-1, reads DGGITQSPKYLFRKEGQNVTLSCEQNLNHDAMYWYRQDPGQGLRLIYYSQIVNDFQKGDIAEGYSVSREKKESFPLTVTSAQKNPTAFYLCASHSGGGLYNEQFFGPGTRLTVL.

The chain employs TRBV6-5 and TRBJ1-1; the D is unclear. CDR1 and CDR2 (germline): MNHEY, SVGAGI. The CDR3 runs 13 residues. Trimming took off 5 bases at V and 4 bases at J, with 11 bases between the two ends. The CDR3 region has the DNA TGTGCCAGCAGTCCTCGTGGGAGCACTGAAGCTTTCTTT. It is translated as CASSPRGSTEAFF.